This T cell receptor (beta chain) appears in the sequencing data of a study of T-cell reconstitution after alpha-beta-depleted transplantation in children. This CDR3 has 13 amino acids. With 0 bases clipped from V and 9 bases from J, the junction kept 2 bases outside the gene matches. The germline V gene has CDR1 SGHTA and CDR2 FQGNSA. This clonotype showed up many times. A TCRbeta library incorporating unique molecular identifiers was prepared. TCRdb independently ran MiXCR on the PCR reads; one entry per CDR3 protein. Of hundreds of thousands of distinct CDR3 sequences listed, 16% are singletons. The clonotype was recovered from a human donor who donated a stem cell graft to a child with acute myeloid leukemia. The specimen comprised PBMCs from the stem cell graft donor, sampled from the stem cell graft. V and J are TRBV7-2 and TRBJ2-1; 7 bases fit TRBD2. As DNA, the CDR3 is TGTGCCAGCAGCTTAGCGCGCGGGGGTGAGCAGTTCTTC. It specifies CASSLARGGEQFF. The full variable domain, its missing parts supplied by reference TRBV7-2 and TRBJ2-1, is GAGVSQSPSNKVTEKGKDVELRCDPISGHTALYWYRQSLGQGLEFLIYFQGNSAPDKSGLPSDRFSAERTGGSVSTLTIQRTQQEDSAVYLCASSLARGGEQFFGPGTRLTVL.